Listed below are T cell receptor beta chains from one sample, sequenced in a study of T cell changes during pregnancy in multiple sclerosis. This table comes from immunoSEQ multiplex PCR, and its TCRdb copy is limited to in-frame clones, with some not included. The sample yields some 44,000 clones, 75% to 95% seen once. Sequences were derived from CD4+ T cells from peripheral blood mononuclear cells, sampled before pregnancy. All receptors come from a female donor with multiple sclerosis, enrolled in a pregnancy study. CDR3s include the opening cysteine and the closing phenylalanine or tryptophan. D genes are given only for firm matches. For some rows the clone size is stated as once, few or many, or as a class when expanded; others skip it.

cdr3_nt | cdr3_aa | j_call | d_call | clone_size | v_call
TGTGCCAGCAGCGACATACTAGCGGGTTCTAGCACAGATACGCAGTATTTT | CASSDILAGSSTDTQYF | TRBJ2-3 | TRBD2 | . | TRBV7-3
TGTGCCAGCAGCCCTTGGCAGGGCTACACCTTC | CASSPWQGYTF | TRBJ1-2 | . | . | TRBV27
TGTGCCAGCAGCCAAGCTAGCGGGGGGGCGGACGACGAGCAGTACTTC | CASSQASGGADDEQYF | TRBJ2-7 | TRBD2 | . | TRBV4-2
TGTGCCAGCAGCCAAGACCGGTCCGTTAGCAATCAGCCCCAGCATTTT | CASSQDRSVSNQPQHF | TRBJ1-5 | . | . | TRBV4-2
TGTGCCATCAGTGAGTCAAGAGCGGATACGCAGTATTTT | CAISESRADTQYF | TRBJ2-3 | . | . | TRBV10-3
TGTGCCAGCAGCGTGACAGTTTTCGCTGAAGCTTTCTTT | CASSVTVFAEAFF | TRBJ1-1 | . | . | TRBV7-2
TGTGCCAGCAGCGTAGCCTCGGACAGGAGCTACGAGCAGTACTTC | CASSVASDRSYEQYF | TRBJ2-7 | TRBD1 | . | TRBV9
TGTGCCAGGGGCGGCAGGCGAACAGATACGCAGTATTTT | CARGGRRTDTQYF | TRBJ2-3 | . | . | TRBV30
TGCAGCGTTTCCTCCCCGAGCGGGGGACAGTATTTT | CSVSSPSGGQYF | TRBJ2-3 | TRBD2 | . | TRBV29-1
TGTGCCAGCAGCCTCGGAGTTCAGGAGACCCAGTACTTC | CASSLGVQETQYF | TRBJ2-5 | . | . | TRBV7-9
TGTGCCAGTAGTCAGGAACAAGAGACCCAGTACTTC | CASSQEQETQYF | TRBJ2-5 | . | . | TRBV19
TGTGCCATCAGTCCCCGGGGAGGCCAGGGGGACTACGAGCAGTACTTC | CAISPRGGQGDYEQYF | TRBJ2-7 | . | . | TRBV10-3
TGCGCCAGCAGCTCCGGGACAGTTCTGTACAATGAGCAGTTCTTC | CASSSGTVLYNEQFF | TRBJ2-1 | TRBD1 | . | TRBV5-1
TGTGCCAGCAGCCGGACTAGCGGGGGCGCATCGCGGGAGACCCAGTACTTC | CASSRTSGGASRETQYF | TRBJ2-5 | TRBD2 | once | TRBV4-2
TGTGCCAGCAGTTTCCGGACAGGAATGAACACTGAAGCTTTCTTT | CASSFRTGMNTEAFF | TRBJ1-1 | TRBD1 | . | TRBV28
TGTGCCAGCATGGGGCAGTCCTACGAGCAGTACTTC | CASMGQSYEQYF | TRBJ2-7 | . | . | TRBV6-1
TGTGCCAGCAGTTTATCGGGCCCCACAGATACGCAGTATTTT | CASSLSGPTDTQYF | TRBJ2-3 | . | . | TRBV27
TGTGCCAGCAGCACCGGGACAGATAATGAAAAACTGTTTTTT | CASSTGTDNEKLFF | TRBJ1-4 | TRBD1 | . | TRBV6-5
TGCGCCAGCAGCCAAGGGGACAGGTTCTCCTACGAGCAGTACTTC | CASSQGDRFSYEQYF | TRBJ2-7 | TRBD1 | . | TRBV4-1
TGTGCCAGCAGTTTATTGCGACAGCCGAATTCACCCCTCCACTTT | CASSLLRQPNSPLHF | TRBJ1-6 | . | . | TRBV28
TGTGCCAGCAGCCCCCCCCGGGGCGCAGGGGTCGAAAAACTGTTTTTT | CASSPPRGAGVEKLFF | TRBJ1-4 | . | . | TRBV7-9
TGTGCCAGCAGCTTACAGGACAGCTACGAGCAGTACTTC | CASSLQDSYEQYF | TRBJ2-7 | . | once | TRBV7-8
TGTGCCAGCAGCCTAGGACTAGATGAACTCTACGAGCAGTACTTC | CASSLGLDELYEQYF | TRBJ2-7 | TRBD2 | . | TRBV11-2
TGTGCCAGCAGCTCCGATGTTGGACTTGGTAGCACAGATACGCAGTATTTT | CASSSDVGLGSTDTQYF | TRBJ2-3 | . | once | TRBV7-2
TGTGCCAGCAGCCCAGGGGGAGATACGCAGTATTTT | CASSPGGDTQYF | TRBJ2-3 | TRBD1 | once | TRBV6-1
TGTGCCAGCAGCTTAGTGGGGACAGCCTACGAGCAGTACTTC | CASSLVGTAYEQYF | TRBJ2-7 | TRBD1 | . | TRBV7-8
TGTGCCAGCAGCAGGACAACAACTAATGAAAAACTGTTTTTT | CASSRTTTNEKLFF | TRBJ1-4 | . | . | TRBV9
TGTGCCAGCAGCCGACAGCGCTCTGGGGCCAACGTCCTGACTTTC | CASSRQRSGANVLTF | TRBJ2-6 | . | . | TRBV7-2
TGTGCCAGCAGCCCCTACAGAATCTCCTACAATGAGCAGTTCTTC | CASSPYRISYNEQFF | TRBJ2-1 | . | once | TRBV7-8
TGTGCCAGCAGTGGCGCGGGGGGCCTCGAGCAGTACTTC | CASSGAGGLEQYF | TRBJ2-7 | TRBD2 | . | TRBV6-1
TGTGCCAGCAGCCTCGCCCCAGGTTCGGCTAGCGGGTACAATGAGCAGTTCTTC | CASSLAPGSASGYNEQFF | TRBJ2-1 | TRBD2 | . | TRBV7-7
TGCGCCAGCAGCCACAAAGGTTGGCAGGTCATCAATCAGCCCCAGCATTTT | CASSHKGWQVINQPQHF | TRBJ1-5 | . | . | TRBV23-1
TGTGCCCAGAACAGGGTGTCCTACGAGCAGTACTTC | CAQNRVSYEQYF | TRBJ2-7 | . | . | TRBV10-3
TGTGCCATCAGGCCGACGTCCGGAGGAACTGAAGCTTTCTTT | CAIRPTSGGTEAFF | TRBJ1-1 | . | . | TRBV10-3
TGTGCCAGCAGTTACAGATCCAGGGCCTACGAGCAGTACTTC | CASSYRSRAYEQYF | TRBJ2-7 | . | . | TRBV6-5
TGCGCCAGCAGCCAAGAGAGTCCCAGGGTGAGCAATCAGCCCCAGCATTTT | CASSQESPRVSNQPQHF | TRBJ1-5 | . | few | TRBV4-1
TGTGCCAGCAGCTTGGACAGGGCGGGCACTGAAGCTTTCTTT | CASSLDRAGTEAFF | TRBJ1-1 | TRBD1 | . | TRBV7-6
TGTGCCAGTAGCCCGAGAGAAGGACAGGGGACAGATACGCAGTATTTT | CASSPREGQGTDTQYF | TRBJ2-3 | TRBD1 | . | TRBV19
TGTGCCAGCAGCTTAGGGTCTAGCGGGGGTCCTCGCACAGATACGCAGTATTTT | CASSLGSSGGPRTDTQYF | TRBJ2-3 | TRBD2 | . | TRBV7-2
TGTGCCAGCAGTTACGATAGCTCTCGGACCGGGGAGCTGTTTTTT | CASSYDSSRTGELFF | TRBJ2-2 | . | . | TRBV6-5
TGTGCCAGCACTCTCCGGGGGACAGGGGGCACAGATACGCAGTATTTT | CASTLRGTGGTDTQYF | TRBJ2-3 | TRBD1 | . | TRBV7-2
TGTGCCTGGAGCTCTTCACCTAGAGGCTCCTACGAGCAGTACTTC | CAWSSSPRGSYEQYF | TRBJ2-7 | . | . | TRBV30
TGTGCCTGGAGTGTACGGGTTGAAGCTTTCTTT | CAWSVRVEAFF | TRBJ1-1 | . | . | TRBV30
TGTGCCACCACGGGACAGGGACTAGATACGCAGTATTTT | CATTGQGLDTQYF | TRBJ2-3 | TRBD1 | . | TRBV28
TGTGCCAGCAGTGACCCCGGGTCCGGCGTATACGAGCAGTACTTC | CASSDPGSGVYEQYF | TRBJ2-7 | . | . | TRBV6-4
TGTGCCAGCAGCTTAGCGCGGCTAGCGGGGCATGAGCAGTTCTTC | CASSLARLAGHEQFF | TRBJ2-1 | TRBD2 | . | TRBV7-8
TGTGCCAGCGAAAGAGGGAATCAGCCCCAGCATTTT | CASERGNQPQHF | TRBJ1-5 | . | . | TRBV6-1
TGCGCCAGCAGCCAATACGACAGGGGGTTTTCTGAAGCTTTCTTT | CASSQYDRGFSEAFF | TRBJ1-1 | TRBD1 | . | TRBV4-3
TGTGCCAGCAGTTCCCCTAGCGAGCAGTACTTC | CASSSPSEQYF | TRBJ2-7 | . | . | TRBV28
TGTGCCAGCTCTCAGGGGGATAACTATGGCTACACCTTC | CASSQGDNYGYTF | TRBJ1-2 | TRBD1 | . | TRBV18
TGTGCCAGCAGCGTAGGACAGGGGTGGGAGACCCAGTACTTC | CASSVGQGWETQYF | TRBJ2-5 | TRBD1 | . | TRBV9
TGTGCCAGCAGTGACGAGGCCAGCTCCTACAATGAGCAGTTCTTC | CASSDEASSYNEQFF | TRBJ2-1 | . | . | TRBV6-4
TGTGCCAGCAACCGAGGGACAGGGGTAAACGAGCAGTACTTC | CASNRGTGVNEQYF | TRBJ2-7 | TRBD1 | . | TRBV7-9
TGTGCCAGCAGCCTCCCCCCCGGGACAGCGAACACTGAAGCTTTCTTT | CASSLPPGTANTEAFF | TRBJ1-1 | TRBD1 | . | TRBV7-9
TGCGCCAGCAGCTCGGAGGGGAACTATGGCTACACCTTC | CASSSEGNYGYTF | TRBJ1-2 | . | . | TRBV5-1
TGTGCCAGCAGTGCCCCAGGGGGGACGAACACTGAAGCTTTCTTT | CASSAPGGTNTEAFF | TRBJ1-1 | TRBD1 | once | TRBV25-1
TGTGCCACAACCGGGGGAGGGCGGACTAACTATGGCTACACCTTC | CATTGGGRTNYGYTF | TRBJ1-2 | . | few | TRBV19